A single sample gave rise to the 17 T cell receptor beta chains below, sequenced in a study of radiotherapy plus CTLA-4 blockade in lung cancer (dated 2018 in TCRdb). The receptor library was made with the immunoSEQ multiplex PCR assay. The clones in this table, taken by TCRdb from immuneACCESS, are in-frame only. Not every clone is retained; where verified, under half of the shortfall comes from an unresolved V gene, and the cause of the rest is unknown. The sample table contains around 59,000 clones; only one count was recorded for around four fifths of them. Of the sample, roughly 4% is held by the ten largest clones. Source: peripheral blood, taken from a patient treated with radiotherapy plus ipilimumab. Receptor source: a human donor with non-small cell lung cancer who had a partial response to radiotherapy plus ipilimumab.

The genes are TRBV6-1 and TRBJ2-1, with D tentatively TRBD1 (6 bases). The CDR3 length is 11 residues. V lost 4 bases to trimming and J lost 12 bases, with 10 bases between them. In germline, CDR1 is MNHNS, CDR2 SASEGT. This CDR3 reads CASSVSTGQFF. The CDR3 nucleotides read TGTGCCAGCAGTGTATCGACAGGGCAGTTCTTC.

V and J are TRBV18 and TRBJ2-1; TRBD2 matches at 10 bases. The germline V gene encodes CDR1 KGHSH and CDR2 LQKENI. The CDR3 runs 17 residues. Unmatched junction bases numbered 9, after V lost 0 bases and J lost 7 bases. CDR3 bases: TGTGCCAGCTCACCACCGTTAAGCGGGGGGGCAAATAATGAGCAGTTCTTC. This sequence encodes CASSPPLSGGANNEQFF. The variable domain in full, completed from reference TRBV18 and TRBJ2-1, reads NAGVMQNPRHLVRRRGQEARLRCSPMKGHSHVYWYRQLPEEGLKFMVYLQKENIIDESGMPKERFSAEFPKEGPSILRIQQVVRGDSAAYFCASSPPLSGGANNEQFFGPGTRLTVL.

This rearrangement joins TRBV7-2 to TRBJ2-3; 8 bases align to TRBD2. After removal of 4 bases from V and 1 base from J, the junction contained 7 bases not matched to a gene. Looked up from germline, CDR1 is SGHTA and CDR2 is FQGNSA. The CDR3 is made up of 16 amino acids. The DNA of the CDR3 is TGTGCCAGCAGCTCCAGTAGCGGGATGGGCACAGATACGCAGTATTTT. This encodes CASSSSSGMGTDTQYF.

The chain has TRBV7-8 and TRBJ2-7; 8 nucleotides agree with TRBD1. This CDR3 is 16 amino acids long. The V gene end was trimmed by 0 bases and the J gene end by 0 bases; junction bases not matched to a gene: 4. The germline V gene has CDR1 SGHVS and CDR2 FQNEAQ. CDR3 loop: CASSLAGTGNSYEQYF. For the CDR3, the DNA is TGTGCCAGCAGCTTAGCTGGGACAGGTAACTCCTACGAGCAGTACTTC.

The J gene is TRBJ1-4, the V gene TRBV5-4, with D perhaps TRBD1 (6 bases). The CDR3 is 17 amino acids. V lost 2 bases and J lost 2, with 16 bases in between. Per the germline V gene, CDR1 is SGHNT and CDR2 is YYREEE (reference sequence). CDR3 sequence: CASSFMGQGFTNEKLFF. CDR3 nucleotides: TGTGCCAGCAGCTTCATGGGGCAGGGGTTTACTAATGAAAAACTGTTTTTT.

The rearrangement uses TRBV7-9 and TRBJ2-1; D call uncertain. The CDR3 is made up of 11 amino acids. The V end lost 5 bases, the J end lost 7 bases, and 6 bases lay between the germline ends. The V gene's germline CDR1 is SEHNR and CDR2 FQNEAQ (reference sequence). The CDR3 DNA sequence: TGTGCCAGCAGCATTTTAAATGAGCAGTTCTTC. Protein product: CASSILNEQFF.

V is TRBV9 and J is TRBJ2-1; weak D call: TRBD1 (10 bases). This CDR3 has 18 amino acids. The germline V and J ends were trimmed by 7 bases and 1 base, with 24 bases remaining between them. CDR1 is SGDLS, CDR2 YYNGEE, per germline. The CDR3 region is CASAGGTGDRSSYNEQFF. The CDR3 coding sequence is TGTGCCAGCGCGGGAGGGACAGGGGATCGATCATCCTACAATGAGCAGTTCTTC.

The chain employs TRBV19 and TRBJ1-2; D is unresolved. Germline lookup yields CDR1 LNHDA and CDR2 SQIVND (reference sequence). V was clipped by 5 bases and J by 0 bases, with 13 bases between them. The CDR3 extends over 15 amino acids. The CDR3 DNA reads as TGTGCCAGTAGTCCCTCAATTCAGGCTAACTATGGCTACACCTTC. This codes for CASSPSIQANYGYTF.

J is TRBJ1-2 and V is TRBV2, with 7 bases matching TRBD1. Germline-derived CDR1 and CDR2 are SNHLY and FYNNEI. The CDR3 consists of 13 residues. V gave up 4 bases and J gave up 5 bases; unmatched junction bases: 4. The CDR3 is CASSASQGYGYTF. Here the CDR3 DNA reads TGTGCCAGCAGTGCTTCACAGGGGTATGGCTACACCTTC. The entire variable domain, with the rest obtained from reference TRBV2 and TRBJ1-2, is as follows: EPEVTQTPSHQVTQMGQEVILRCVPISNHLYFYWYRQILGQKVEFLVSFYNNEISEKSEIFDDQFSVERPDGSNFTLKIRSTKLEDSAMYFCASSASQGYGYTFGSGTRLTVV.

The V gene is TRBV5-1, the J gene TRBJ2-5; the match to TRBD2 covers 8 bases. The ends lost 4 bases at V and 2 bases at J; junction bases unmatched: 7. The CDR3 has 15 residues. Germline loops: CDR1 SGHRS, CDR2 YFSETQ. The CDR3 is CASSLRGTRQETQYF. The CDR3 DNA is TGCGCCAGCAGCCTTAGGGGGACTAGGCAAGAGACCCAGTACTTC.

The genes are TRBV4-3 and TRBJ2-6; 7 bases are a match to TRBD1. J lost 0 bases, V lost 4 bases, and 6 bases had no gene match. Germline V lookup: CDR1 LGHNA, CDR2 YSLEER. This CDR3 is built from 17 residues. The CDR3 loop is CASSPEGAPSGANVLTF. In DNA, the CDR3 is TGCGCCAGCAGCCCTGAGGGGGCCCCCTCTGGGGCCAACGTCCTGACTTTC.

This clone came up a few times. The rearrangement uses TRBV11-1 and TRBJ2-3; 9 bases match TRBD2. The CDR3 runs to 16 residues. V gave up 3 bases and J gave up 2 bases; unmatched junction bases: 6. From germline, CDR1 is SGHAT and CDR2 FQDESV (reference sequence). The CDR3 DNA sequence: TGTGCCAGCAGCTTGGTTAGCGGGGGCCCCACAGATACGCAGTATTTT. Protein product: CASSLVSGGPTDTQYF. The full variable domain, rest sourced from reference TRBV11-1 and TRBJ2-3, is EAEVAQSPRYKITEKSQAVAFWCDPISGHATLYWYRQILGQGPELLVQFQDESVVDDSQLPKDRFSAERLKGVDSTLKIQPAELGDSAMYLCASSLVSGGPTDTQYFGPGTRLTVL.

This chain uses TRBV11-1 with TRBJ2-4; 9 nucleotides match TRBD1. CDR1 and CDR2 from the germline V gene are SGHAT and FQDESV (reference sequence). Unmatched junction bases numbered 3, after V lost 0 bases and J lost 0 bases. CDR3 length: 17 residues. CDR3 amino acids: CASSLAGQGLAKNIQYF. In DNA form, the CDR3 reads TGTGCCAGCAGCTTAGCGGGACAGGGACTAGCCAAAAACATTCAGTACTTC.

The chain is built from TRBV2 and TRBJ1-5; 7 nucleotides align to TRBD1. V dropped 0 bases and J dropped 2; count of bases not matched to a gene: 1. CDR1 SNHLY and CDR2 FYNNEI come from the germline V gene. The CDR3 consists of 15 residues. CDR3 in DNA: TGTGCCAGCAGTGAAGCAGACAGGGGCAATCAGCCCCAGCATTTT. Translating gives CASSEADRGNQPQHF.

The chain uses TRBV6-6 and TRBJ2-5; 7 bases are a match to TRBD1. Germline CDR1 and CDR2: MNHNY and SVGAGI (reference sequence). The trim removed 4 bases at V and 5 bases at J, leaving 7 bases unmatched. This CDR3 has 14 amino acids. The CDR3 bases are TGTGCCAGCAGTTTTGGACAGGTCGGGGAGACCCAGTACTTC. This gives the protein CASSFGQVGETQYF.

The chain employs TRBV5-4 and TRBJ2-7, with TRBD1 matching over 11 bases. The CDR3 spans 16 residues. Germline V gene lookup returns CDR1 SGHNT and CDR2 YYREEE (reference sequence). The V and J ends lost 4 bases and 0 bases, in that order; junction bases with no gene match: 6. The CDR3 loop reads CASSPGGTGGSYEQYF. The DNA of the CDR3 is TGTGCCAGCAGCCCCGGCGGGACAGGGGGCTCCTACGAGCAGTACTTC.

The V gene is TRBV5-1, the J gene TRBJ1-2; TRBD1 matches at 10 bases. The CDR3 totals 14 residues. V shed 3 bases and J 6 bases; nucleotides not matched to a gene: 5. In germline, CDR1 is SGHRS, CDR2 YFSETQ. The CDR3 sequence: CASSSGQGIDGYTF. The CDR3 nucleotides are TGCGCCAGCAGCTCGGGACAGGGGATCGATGGCTACACCTTC. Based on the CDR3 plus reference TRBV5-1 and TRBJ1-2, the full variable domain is KAGVTQTPRYLIKTRGQQVTLSCSPISGHRSVSWYQQTPGQGLQFLFEYFSETQRNKGNFPGRFSGRQFSNSRSEMNVSTLELGDSALYLCASSSGQGIDGYTFGSGTRLTVV.